This TCR beta chain is drawn from a study of cytomegalovirus exposure and HLA in healthy donors. About the study: The same platform as the roughly 700 first-cohort repertoires was used for the 100 to 150 validation repertoires, a later analysis reported. Study findings and constraints: Cytomegalovirus status was reportedly diagnosed by the classifier with high specificity and sensitivity. Testing in vitro showed three CMV-associated chains specific for CMV antigens.

The repertoire was sequenced with immunoSEQ multiplex PCR; TCRdb's copy has only in-frame clones and lacks some. The sample has some 250,000 clones, approximately 86% seen once; the top ten hold less than 1.5%. CDR3 size: 15 residues. Germline trimming cut 4 bases from V and 2 bases from J; bases unmatched to any gene: 6. Germline values: CDR1 SGHNT, CDR2 YENEEA. Turning to this clone: The antigen is not known.

Donors came from a validation cohort of over 100 subjects, distinct from the first 666-subject cohort. V is TRBV11-3 and J is TRBJ2-7; 9 bases line up with TRBD1. The source of this sequence is a woman in her 30s in good health and CMV-seropositive. Sequenced sample: PBMCs. CDR3 DNA: TGTGCCAGCAGCTGGGGACAGGGACAGGCCTACGAGCAGTACTTC. It translates to CASSWGQGQAYEQYF.